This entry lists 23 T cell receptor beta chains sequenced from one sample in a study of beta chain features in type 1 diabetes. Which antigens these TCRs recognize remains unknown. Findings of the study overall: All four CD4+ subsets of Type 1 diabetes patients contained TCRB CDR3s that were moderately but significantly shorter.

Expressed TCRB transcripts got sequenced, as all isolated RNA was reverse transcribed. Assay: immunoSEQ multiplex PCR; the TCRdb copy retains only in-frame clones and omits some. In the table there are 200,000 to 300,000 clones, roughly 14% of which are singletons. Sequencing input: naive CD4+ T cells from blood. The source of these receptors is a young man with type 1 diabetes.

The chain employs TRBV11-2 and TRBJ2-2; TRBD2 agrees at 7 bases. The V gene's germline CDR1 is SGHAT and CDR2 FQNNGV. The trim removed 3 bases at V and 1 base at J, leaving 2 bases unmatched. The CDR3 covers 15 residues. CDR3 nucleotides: TGTGCCAGCAGCTTGGCGGGGGTGAACACCGGGGAGCTGTTTTTT. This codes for CASSLAGVNTGELFF.

CDR3 in DNA: TGTGCCAGCTCACCACCGGAGGGAACAGATACGCAGTATTTT. It specifies CASSPPEGTDTQYF. The chain uses TRBV18 and TRBJ2-3; weak D call: TRBD2 (6 bases). The V gene lost 0 bases and the J gene lost 3 bases, with 7 bases spanning the gap. CDR3 length equals 14 residues. Germline-derived CDR1 and CDR2 are KGHSH and LQKENI.

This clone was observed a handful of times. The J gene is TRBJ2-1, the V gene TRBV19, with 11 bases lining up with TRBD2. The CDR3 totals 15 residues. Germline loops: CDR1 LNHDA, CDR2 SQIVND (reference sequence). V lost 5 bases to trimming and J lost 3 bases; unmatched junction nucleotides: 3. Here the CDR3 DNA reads TGTGCCAGTAGTTTCACTAGCGGGAGCTACAATGAGCAGTTCTTC. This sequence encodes CASSFTSGSYNEQFF.

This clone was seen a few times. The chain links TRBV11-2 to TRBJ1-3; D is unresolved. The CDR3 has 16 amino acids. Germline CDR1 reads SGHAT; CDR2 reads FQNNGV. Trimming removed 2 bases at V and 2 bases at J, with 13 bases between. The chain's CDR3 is CASSLSPPRTGNTIYF. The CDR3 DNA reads TGTGCCAGCAGCTTAAGCCCCCCGAGAACTGGAAACACCATATATTTT.

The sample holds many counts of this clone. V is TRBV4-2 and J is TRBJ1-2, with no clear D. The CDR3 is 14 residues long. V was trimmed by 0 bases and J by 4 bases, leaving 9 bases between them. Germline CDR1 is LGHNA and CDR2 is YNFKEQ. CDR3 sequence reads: CASSQEAQVYGYTF. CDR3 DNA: TGTGCCAGCAGCCAAGAGGCTCAAGTCTATGGCTACACCTTC.

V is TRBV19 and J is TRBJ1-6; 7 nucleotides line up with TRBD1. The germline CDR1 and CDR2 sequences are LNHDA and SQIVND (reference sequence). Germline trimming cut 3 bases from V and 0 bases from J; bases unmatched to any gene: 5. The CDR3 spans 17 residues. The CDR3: CASSIGTAFSYNSPLHF. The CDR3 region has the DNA TGTGCCAGTAGTATTGGGACAGCTTTCTCCTATAATTCACCCCTCCACTTT.

For the CDR3, the DNA is TGTGCCAGCAGCTCTTCAGAGACCCAGTACTTC. Amino acids: CASSSSETQYF. The gene calls are TRBV7-6 and TRBJ2-5; D not certain. The CDR3 spans 11 residues. The V and J ends lost 4 bases and 4 bases respectively, with 4 bases between them. Germline V gene sequence: CDR1 SGHVS, CDR2 FNYEAQ.

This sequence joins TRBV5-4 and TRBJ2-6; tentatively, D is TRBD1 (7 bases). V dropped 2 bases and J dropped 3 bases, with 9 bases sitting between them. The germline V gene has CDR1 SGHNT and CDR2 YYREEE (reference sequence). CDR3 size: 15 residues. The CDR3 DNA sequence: TGTGCCAGCAGCTTCCAGGGGGGTGGGGCCAACGTCCTGACTTTC. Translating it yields CASSFQGGGANVLTF.

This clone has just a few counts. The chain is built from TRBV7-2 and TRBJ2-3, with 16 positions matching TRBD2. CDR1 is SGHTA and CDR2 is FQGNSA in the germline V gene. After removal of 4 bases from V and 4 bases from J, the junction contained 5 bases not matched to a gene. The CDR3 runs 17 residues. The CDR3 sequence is CASSYLGLAGGPDTQYF. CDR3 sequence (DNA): TGTGCCAGCAGCTACCTGGGACTAGCGGGGGGGCCAGATACGCAGTATTTT.

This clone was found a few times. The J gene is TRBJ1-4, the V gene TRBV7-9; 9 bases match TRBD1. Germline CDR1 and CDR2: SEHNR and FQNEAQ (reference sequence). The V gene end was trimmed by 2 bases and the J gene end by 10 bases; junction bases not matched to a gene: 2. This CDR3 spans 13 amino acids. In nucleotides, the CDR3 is TGTGCCAGCAGCTTACTGACAGGGGGAAAACTGTTTTTT. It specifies CASSLLTGGKLFF.

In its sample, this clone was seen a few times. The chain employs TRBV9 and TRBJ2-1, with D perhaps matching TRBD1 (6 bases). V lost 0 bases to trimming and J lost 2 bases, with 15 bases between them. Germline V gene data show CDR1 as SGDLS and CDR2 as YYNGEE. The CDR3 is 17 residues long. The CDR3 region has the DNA TGTGCCAGCAGCGTAGCTTCATCAGGGGTACCCTACAATGAGCAGTTCTTC. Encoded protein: CASSVASSGVPYNEQFF.

CDR3 residues: CASKGAEETQYF. The CDR3 bases are TGTGCCAGCAAGGGGGCTGAGGAGACCCAGTACTTC. The chain has TRBV19 and TRBJ2-5, with TRBD1 identical over 7 bases. CDR1 LNHDA and CDR2 SQIVND come from the germline V gene (reference sequence). V dropped 9 bases and J dropped 5; count of bases not matched to a gene: 6. The CDR3 is 12 residues long. The whole variable domain, filled in from reference TRBV19 and TRBJ2-5, reads DGGITQSPKYLFRKEGQNVTLSCEQNLNHDAMYWYRQDPGQGLRLIYYSQIVNDFQKGDIAEGYSVSREKKESFPLTVTSAQKNPTAFYLCASKGAEETQYFGPGTRLLVL.

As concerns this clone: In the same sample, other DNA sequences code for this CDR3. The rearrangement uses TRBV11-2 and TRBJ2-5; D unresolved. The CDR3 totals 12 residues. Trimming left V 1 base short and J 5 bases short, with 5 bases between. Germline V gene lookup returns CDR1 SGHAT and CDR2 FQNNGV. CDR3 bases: TGTGCCAGCAGCTTAGGCAGGGAGACCCAGTACTTC. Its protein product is CASSLGRETQYF. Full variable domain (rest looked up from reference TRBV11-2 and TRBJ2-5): EAGVAQSPRYKIIEKRQSVAFWCNPISGHATLYWYQQILGQGPKLLIQFQNNGVVDDSQLPKDRFSAERLKGVDSTLKIQPAKLEDSAVYLCASSLGRETQYFGPGTRLLVL.

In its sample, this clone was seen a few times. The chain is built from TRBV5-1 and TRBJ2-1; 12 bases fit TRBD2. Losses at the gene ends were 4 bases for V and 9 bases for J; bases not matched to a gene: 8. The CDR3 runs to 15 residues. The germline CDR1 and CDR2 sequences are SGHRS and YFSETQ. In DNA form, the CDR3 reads TGCGCCAGCAGCATGACTAGCGGGAGCTATAGTGAGCAGTTCTTC. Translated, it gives CASSMTSGSYSEQFF.

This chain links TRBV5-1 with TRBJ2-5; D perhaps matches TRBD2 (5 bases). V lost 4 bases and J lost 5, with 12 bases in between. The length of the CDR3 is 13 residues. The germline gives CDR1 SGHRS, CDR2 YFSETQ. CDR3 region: CASSLQPGETQYF. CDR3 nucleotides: TGCGCCAGCAGCCTGCAACCGGGGGAGACCCAGTACTTC. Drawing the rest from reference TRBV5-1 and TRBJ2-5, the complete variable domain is KAGVTQTPRYLIKTRGQQVTLSCSPISGHRSVSWYQQTPGQGLQFLFEYFSETQRNKGNFPGRFSGRQFSNSRSEMNVSTLELGDSALYLCASSLQPGETQYFGPGTRLLVL.

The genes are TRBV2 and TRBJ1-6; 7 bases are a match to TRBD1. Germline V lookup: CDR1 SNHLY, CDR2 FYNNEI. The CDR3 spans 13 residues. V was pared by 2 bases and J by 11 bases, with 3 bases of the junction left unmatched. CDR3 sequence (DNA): TGTGCCAGCAGTGAAAAGGGACAGACACCCCTCCACTTT. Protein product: CASSEKGQTPLHF.

CDR3 sequence reads: CASSPHLAGVDTQYF. The CDR3 coding sequence is TGTGCCAGCAGCCCCCATCTAGCGGGGGTGGATACGCAGTATTTT. This sequence joins TRBV9 and TRBJ2-3, with TRBD2 matching over 10 bases. CDR3 length: 15 amino acids. CDR1 is SGDLS, CDR2 YYNGEE, per germline. J lost 6 bases, V lost 4 bases, and 8 bases had no gene match.

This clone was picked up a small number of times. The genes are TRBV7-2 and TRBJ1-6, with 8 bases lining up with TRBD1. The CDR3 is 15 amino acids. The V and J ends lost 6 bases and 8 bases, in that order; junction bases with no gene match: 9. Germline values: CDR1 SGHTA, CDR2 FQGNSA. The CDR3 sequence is CASSSGGGNDSPLHF. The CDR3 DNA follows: TGTGCCAGCAGTTCAGGGGGCGGCAATGATTCACCCCTCCACTTT.

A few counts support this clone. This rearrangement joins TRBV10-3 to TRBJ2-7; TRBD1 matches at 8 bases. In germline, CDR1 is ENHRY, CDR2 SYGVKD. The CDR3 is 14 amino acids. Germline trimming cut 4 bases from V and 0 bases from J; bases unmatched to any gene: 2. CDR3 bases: TGTGCCATCAGTGGGACAGGGAGCTCCTACGAGCAGTACTTC. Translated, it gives CAISGTGSSYEQYF.

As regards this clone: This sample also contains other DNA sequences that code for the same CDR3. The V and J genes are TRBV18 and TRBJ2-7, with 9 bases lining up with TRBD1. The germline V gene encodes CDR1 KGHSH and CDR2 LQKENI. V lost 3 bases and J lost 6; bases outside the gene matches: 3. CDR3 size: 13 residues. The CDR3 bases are TGTGCCAGCTCACCGGGACAGGGATCCGAGCAGTACTTC. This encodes CASSPGQGSEQYF.

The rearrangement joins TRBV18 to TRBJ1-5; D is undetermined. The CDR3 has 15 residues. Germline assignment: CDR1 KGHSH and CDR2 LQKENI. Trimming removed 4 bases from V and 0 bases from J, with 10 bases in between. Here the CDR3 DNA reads TGTGCCAGCTCACGTTTTGAGGGTAGCAATCAGCCCCAGCATTTT. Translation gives CASSRFEGSNQPQHF.

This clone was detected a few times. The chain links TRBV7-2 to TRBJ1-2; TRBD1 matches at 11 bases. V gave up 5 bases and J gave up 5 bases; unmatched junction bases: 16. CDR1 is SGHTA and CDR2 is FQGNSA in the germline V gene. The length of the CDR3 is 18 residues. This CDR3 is CASSVKLYGQGALYGYTF. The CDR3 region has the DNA TGTGCCAGCAGCGTGAAGCTCTACGGACAGGGGGCACTGTATGGCTACACCTTC.

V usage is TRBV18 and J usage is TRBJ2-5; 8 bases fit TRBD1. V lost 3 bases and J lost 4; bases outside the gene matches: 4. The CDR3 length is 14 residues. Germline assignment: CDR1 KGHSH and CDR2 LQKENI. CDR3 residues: CASSPLGQGETQYF. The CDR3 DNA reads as TGTGCCAGCTCACCCCTCGGACAGGGAGAGACCCAGTACTTC.